This paragraph reports one T cell receptor beta chain. This sample was taken from a study of shared clonotypes between healthy human individuals. CDR1 and CDR2 from the germline V gene are LNHNV and YYDKDF (reference sequence). With 0 bases removed from V and 7 bases from J, the gap between germline ends came to 18 bases. The CDR3 spans 16 residues. Genomic DNA (from each subset) was split evenly across several immunoSEQ plates. Sequenced by immunoSEQ multiplex PCR; TCRdb stores in-frame clones only, minus some. The data show around 430,000 clones, around 75% seen once. Sequenced sample: PBMCs. This clonotype originated in a woman aged 40 to 50 in good health. Some clones in this sample may be carry-over from other donors' samples. The rearrangement links TRBV15 to TRBJ1-1; no clear D. The CDR3 DNA is TGTGCCACCAGCAGAGAGGTTACCCCACCCGGAAATGAAGCTTTCTTT. This sequence encodes CATSREVTPPGNEAFF.